The 23 T cell receptor beta chains below all came from one sample that was sequenced in a study of T-cell reconstitution after alpha-beta-depleted transplantation in children. During its preparation, the TCRbeta library received unique molecular identifiers. TCRdb called the PCR reads again in MiXCR, with one record for every CDR3 protein. Of about 540,000 distinct CDR3 sequences detected, around 16% appear once; the ten largest clones hold approximately 3%. The specimen was PBMCs from the stem cell graft donor, collected from the stem cell graft. The source of these receptors is a human donor who donated a stem cell graft to a child with acute lymphoblastic leukemia.

The V call is TRBV9, the J call TRBJ1-1; TRBD1 is a possible D gene (5 bases). Trimming removed 3 bases at V and 7 bases at J, with 16 bases between. The CDR3 is 14 residues long. Germline-derived CDR1 and CDR2 are SGDLS and YYNGEE. CDR3 protein: CASSEIRERGEAFF. The CDR3 DNA reads as TGTGCCAGCAGCGAGATCAGGGAAAGAGGTGAAGCTTTCTTT.

This clonotype appeared a few times. This CDR3 is CASSLRDRRQETQYF. CDR3 bases: TGTGCCAGCAGCTTGCGGGACAGGAGGCAAGAGACCCAGTACTTC. The chain is built from TRBV5-5 and TRBJ2-5; 8 bases map to TRBD1. CDR3 length: 15 residues. Germline V gene lookup returns CDR1 SGHKS and CDR2 YYEKEE (reference sequence). V was pared by 1 base and J by 2 bases, with 4 bases of the junction left unmatched.

The V gene is TRBV21-1, the J gene TRBJ2-1. TRBV21-1 is labeled a pseudogene. This CDR3 has 18 amino acids. The CDR3 nucleotides read TGTGCCAGCACCACAAGGGTTTTAGCTCCTACGCCTTACAATGAGCAGTTCTTC. This codes for CASTTRVLAPTPYNEQFF.

This clonotype was detected only a few times. The chain is built from TRBV20-1 and TRBJ2-5; D might be TRBD1 (5 bases). The CDR3 is 17 residues long. V lost 1 base and J lost 4, with 22 bases in between. The germline V gene has CDR1 DFQATT and CDR2 SNEGSKA (reference sequence). This chain's CDR3 is CSARVSILGAGPETQYF. In DNA form, the CDR3 reads TGCAGTGCTAGAGTTTCGATCTTGGGCGCAGGGCCAGAGACCCAGTACTTC.

J is TRBJ1-5 and V is TRBV4-1, with a tentative D call TRBD1 (6 bases). The CDR3 consists of 17 residues. Germline-derived CDR1 and CDR2 are MGHRA and YSYEKL. Trimming left V 3 bases short and J 3 bases short, with 18 bases between. Here the CDR3 reads CASSQGAARGYNQPQHF. DNA of the CDR3: TGCGCCAGCAGCCAGGGGGCCGCGAGGGGGTACAATCAGCCCCAGCATTTT.

This clonotype came up a few times. The V and J genes are TRBV7-9 and TRBJ1-1; D is ambiguous. V was trimmed by 5 bases and J by 0 bases, leaving 10 bases between them. The CDR3 consists of 14 residues. Germline V gene lookup returns CDR1 SEHNR and CDR2 FQNEAQ (reference sequence). CDR3: CASSPPHMNTEAFF. CDR3 bases: TGTGCCAGCAGCCCCCCTCACATGAACACTGAAGCTTTCTTT.

This clonotype has just a few counts. This chain joins TRBV7-8 and TRBJ2-5, with D maybe TRBD2 (7 bases). V shed 4 bases and J shed 4 bases, with 16 bases lying between them. Germline CDR1 reads SGHVS; CDR2 reads FQNEAQ. The CDR3 is 15 amino acids. CDR3 sequence (DNA): TGTGCCAGCAGCTCCCTAGGGGGAGGGGGAGAGACCCAGTACTTC. Translated: CASSSLGGGGETQYF.

Worth noting for this clonotype: Since a much larger clone is just one base distant, this may be a read error. This sequence joins TRBV4-2 and TRBJ2-4, with 7 bases fitting TRBD2. CDR1 is LGHNA, CDR2 YNFKEQ, per germline. The CDR3 loop spans 18 amino acids. CDR3 nucleotides: TGTTCCAGCAGCCAAGATCGAAGGGTACAGCGGGGCAAAAACATTCAGTACTTC. Translation: CSSSQDRRVQRGKNIQYF.

This clonotype has a count of ten or more. The chain combines TRBV6-5 with TRBJ2-5; 8 nucleotides line up with TRBD1. The CDR3 runs 14 residues. Germline CDR1 MNHEY, CDR2 SVGAGI. V was clipped by 1 base and J by 5 bases; unmatched bases: 3. CDR3 DNA sequence: TGTGCCAGCAGTTACTGGCAGGGGGCGGAGACCCAGTACTTC. Translating it yields CASSYWQGAETQYF.

The chain uses TRBV20-1 and TRBJ2-7, with TRBD2 identical over 11 bases. The CDR3 runs 14 residues. V was pared by 3 bases and J by 6 bases, with 7 bases of the junction left unmatched. Germline loops: CDR1 DFQATT, CDR2 SNEGSKA (reference sequence). The CDR3 nucleotides read TGCAGTGCTAGGGAGACTAGCGGGACGGGCGAGCAGTACTTC. This codes for CSARETSGTGEQYF.

This clonotype was detected a few times. This chain links TRBV5-1 with TRBJ1-1, with D possibly matching TRBD1 (6 bases). From germline, CDR1 is SGHRS and CDR2 YFSETQ. Trimming left V 4 bases short and J 0 bases short, with 19 bases between. CDR3 length: 17 amino acids. CDR3 nucleotide sequence: TGCGCCAGCAGCATCCGGAGGCAGGGGAGTATGAACACTGAAGCTTTCTTT. Its translation is CASSIRRQGSMNTEAFF. Together with reference TRBV5-1 and TRBJ1-1, the CDR3 gives the full variable domain: KAGVTQTPRYLIKTRGQQVTLSCSPISGHRSVSWYQQTPGQGLQFLFEYFSETQRNKGNFPGRFSGRQFSNSRSEMNVSTLELGDSALYLCASSIRRQGSMNTEAFFGQGTRLTVV.

This clonotype was seen only a few times. The V gene is TRBV29-1, the J gene TRBJ2-6; no definite D call. Germline V lookup: CDR1 SQVTM, CDR2 ANQGSEA. V was shortened by 2 bases and J by 0 bases, with 11 bases between the two germline ends. The CDR3 length is 16 residues. The CDR3 loop reads CSVESAFVSGANVLTF. DNA for the CDR3: TGCAGCGTTGAATCTGCATTCGTCTCTGGGGCCAACGTCCTGACTTTC.

The chain combines TRBV5-1 with TRBJ2-7, with 8 bases that match TRBD2. CDR3 length equals 16 residues. The trim removed 9 bases at V and 0 bases at J, leaving 14 bases unmatched. Germline V lookup: CDR1 SGHRS, CDR2 YFSETQ. CDR3 protein: CATKRGGSGDSYEQYF. The CDR3 DNA is TGCGCCACCAAACGGGGAGGTAGCGGGGACTCCTACGAGCAGTACTTC.

A few counts support this clonotype. CDR3 nucleotides: TGTGCCAGCAGTGAATGGAGGGCGGGAGTCGACAATGAGCAGTTCTTC. As protein: CASSEWRAGVDNEQFF. The rearrangement joins TRBV25-1 to TRBJ2-1; 7 bases fit TRBD2. Germline V gives CDR1 MGHDK, CDR2 SYGVNS. Trimming removed 1 base from V and 5 bases from J; junction bases left unmatched: 8. This CDR3 has 16 amino acids.

This chain joins TRBV13 and TRBJ2-7; no reliable D call. Trimming shortened V by 1 base and J by 6 bases, and 10 bases separated the two germline ends. Germline lookup yields CDR1 PRHDT and CDR2 FYEKMQ (reference sequence). The CDR3 runs to 13 residues. The CDR3 DNA reads TGTGCCAGCAGCTTAGTCGCTAGTCTCGAGCAGTACTTC. The encoded protein is CASSLVASLEQYF.

This chain connects TRBV11-2 to TRBJ1-2; no definite D call. The CDR3 totals 13 residues. Germline V gene sequence: CDR1 SGHAT, CDR2 FQNNGV. V was trimmed by 1 base and J by 4 bases, leaving 7 bases between them. This CDR3 reads CASSLGNRYGYTF. CDR3 DNA sequence: TGTGCCAGCAGCTTAGGGAATCGCTATGGCTACACCTTC.

This clonotype was detected only a few times. This chain connects TRBV12-3 or TRBV12-4 to TRBJ2-1, with 8 bases aligning to TRBD2. After removal of 2 bases from V and 5 bases from J, the junction contained 2 bases not matched to a gene. This CDR3 spans 14 amino acids. CDR3 protein: CASSLSGRHNEQFF. Here the CDR3 DNA reads TGTGCCAGCAGTTTAAGCGGGAGACACAATGAGCAGTTCTTC.

This clonotype was counted between two and nine times. The J gene is TRBJ1-2, the V gene TRBV7-9; D uncertain. CDR3 size: 13 residues. The V and J ends lost 4 bases and 7 bases respectively, with 13 bases between them. The germline CDR1 and CDR2 sequences are SEHNR and FQNEAQ (reference sequence). CDR3 in amino acids: CASSSASGIGYTF. The DNA for the CDR3 is TGTGCCAGCAGCTCAGCTTCGGGTATTGGCTACACCTTC.

This rearrangement joins TRBV6-5 to TRBJ2-1, with 9 bases that match TRBD2. V shed 1 base, J shed 2 bases, and the junction held 6 bases outside the gene matches. The germline gives CDR1 MNHEY, CDR2 SVGAGI. This CDR3 spans 17 amino acids. The CDR3 protein is CASSYYAAGGAYNEQFF. For the CDR3, the DNA is TGTGCCAGCAGTTACTACGCCGCGGGAGGGGCCTACAATGAGCAGTTCTTC.

This clonotype showed up just a few times. The V and J genes are TRBV5-1 and TRBJ2-1; maybe TRBD1 (5 bases). The CDR3 is 13 residues long. Germline V gene lookup returns CDR1 SGHRS and CDR2 YFSETQ. Trimming shortened V by 0 bases and J by 5 bases, and 6 bases separated the two germline ends. The CDR3 sequence is CASSLATDNEQFF. The CDR3 nucleotides read TGCGCCAGCAGCTTGGCGACAGACAATGAGCAGTTCTTC.

The sample holds a few counts of this clonotype. V gene TRBV27 combines with J gene TRBJ1-5; D is undetermined. This CDR3 contains 15 residues. The germline V gene encodes CDR1 MNHEY and CDR2 SMNVEV (reference sequence). V lost 5 bases, J lost 0 bases, and 11 bases lay in between. The CDR3 DNA reads TGTGCCAGCAGTCGGACGGAATATAGCAATCAGCCCCAGCATTTT. Amino acids: CASSRTEYSNQPQHF.

V usage is TRBV29-1 and J usage is TRBJ1-3; D remains ambiguous. The CDR3 is 14 amino acids. Germline CDR1 is SQVTM and CDR2 is ANQGSEA. V was clipped by 7 bases and J by 0 bases, with 13 bases between them. The CDR3: CSDTDASSGNTIYF. CDR3 in DNA: TGCAGCGACACGGACGCTTCCTCTGGAAACACCATATATTTT. Variable domain in full (rest from reference TRBV29-1 and TRBJ1-3): SAVISQKPSRDICQRGTSLTIQCQVDSQVTMMFWYRQQPGQSLTLIATANQGSEATYESGFVIDKFPISRPNLTFSTLTVSNMSPEDSSIYLCSDTDASSGNTIYFGEGSWLTVV.

This clonotype was recorded a few times. Germline is not matched at one junction end, which may reflect a read error. The rearrangement uses TRBV5-1 and TRBJ2-1; D uncertain. The germline V gene has CDR1 SGHRS and CDR2 YFSETQ. This CDR3 region has 14 residues. For the CDR3, the DNA is TGCGCCAGCAGTTTGGCGGCTCGGGTCAATGAGCAGTTCTTC. This translates into CASSLAARVNEQFF.